Following are 28 T cell receptor beta chains from one sample sequenced in a study of T cells after yellow fever vaccination (dated by TCRdb to about 2019). The treatment or condition label of this sample denotes: live attenuated yellow fever vaccine strain. Library preparation employed 5' RACE. Sequencing relied on an Illumina HiSeq 2500. TCRdb redid the processing of the public reads, applying fastp at Q25 and MiXCR, and retained in-frame beta chains. Identical CDR3 protein sequences are pooled into one entry, listed with their most common genes and DNA. This sample holds 450,000 to 550,000 distinct CDR3 sequences; 21% were observed only once. The ten largest clones add up to around 17% of the sample. The source material was PBMCs, sampled 20 to 25 days after the first yellow fever vaccination. The receptor source for this set is a man aged 18 to 35 who received the YFV17D yellow fever vaccine.

This clonotype appeared a few times. This rearrangement joins TRBV4-1 to TRBJ1-2, with 7 positions matching TRBD1. Germline V CDR1 and CDR2: MGHRA, YSYEKL. V lost 0 bases, J lost 4 bases, and 8 bases stayed unmatched. This CDR3 region has 16 residues. CDR3 region: CASSQDRGGWSYGYTF. The DNA for the CDR3 is TGCGCCAGCAGCCAAGATAGAGGGGGCTGGAGCTATGGCTACACCTTC.

V gene TRBV25-1 combines with J gene TRBJ2-4; D not certain. The CDR3 spans 15 residues. In germline, CDR1 is MGHDK, CDR2 SYGVNS. With 1 base removed from V and 3 bases from J, the gap between germline ends came to 10 bases. The CDR3, as DNA: TGTGCCAGCAGTGAATTGGAGTTTGGCAAAAACATTCAGTACTTC. Amino acid sequence: CASSELEFGKNIQYF.

This clonotype showed up just a few times. The rearrangement links TRBV12-3 or TRBV12-4 to TRBJ1-3; D is possibly TRBD1 (6 bases). This CDR3 region has 18 residues. V dropped 1 base and J dropped 0 bases, with 16 bases sitting between them. CDR3 DNA: TGTGCCAGCAGTTTAGACCACAGGGCCCTAGTCTCTGGAAACACCATATATTTT. Amino acids: CASSLDHRALVSGNTIYF.

This clonotype was detected only a few times. The chain couples TRBV5-1 to TRBJ1-2; maybe TRBD1 (5 bases). Between the trimmed V and J ends, which lost 3 bases and 3 bases, there was a span of 12 bases. CDR1 is SGHRS and CDR2 is YFSETQ in the germline V gene. The CDR3 length is 14 residues. CDR3 residues: CASSSGGSDYGYTF. The CDR3 region has the DNA TGCGCCAGCAGCTCCGGGGGAAGCGACTATGGCTACACCTTC. The full variable domain, rest sourced from reference TRBV5-1 and TRBJ1-2, is KAGVTQTPRYLIKTRGQQVTLSCSPISGHRSVSWYQQTPGQGLQFLFEYFSETQRNKGNFPGRFSGRQFSNSRSEMNVSTLELGDSALYLCASSSGGSDYGYTFGSGTRLTVV.

The chain uses TRBV6-1 and TRBJ2-2; weak D call: TRBD2 (6 bases). Germline assignment: CDR1 MNHNS and CDR2 SASEGT. This CDR3 is 13 amino acids long. The V and J ends lost 7 bases and 7 bases respectively, with 13 bases between them. Here the CDR3 DNA reads TGTGCCAGCACCTACGTGGGGGGCGGGGAGCTGTTTTTT. Translated: CASTYVGGGELFF.

This clonotype was counted a few times. This chain uses TRBV4-3 with TRBJ1-4; tentatively, D is TRBD1 (5 bases). The ends were cut back, 4 bases at V and 4 bases at J, with 16 bases in the middle. Germline CDR1 is LGHNA and CDR2 is YSLEER. This CDR3 is 16 amino acids long. The CDR3 is CASSRGRTSLNEKLFF. Written as DNA, the CDR3 is TGCGCCAGCAGCCGCGGCAGGACATCACTTAATGAAAAACTGTTTTTT.

The chain links TRBV7-2 to TRBJ2-5; 10 bases line up with TRBD2. This CDR3 has 15 amino acids. CDR1 SGHTA and CDR2 FQGNSA come from the germline V gene. With V trimmed by 5 bases and J by 6 bases, 9 bases remained unmatched. This CDR3 reads CASSQGTSVPKTQYF. The CDR3 nucleotides are TGTGCCAGCAGCCAAGGGACTAGCGTTCCGAAGACCCAGTACTTC.

This chain uses TRBV29-1 with TRBJ2-5; TRBD2 aligns across 15 bases. This CDR3 spans 14 amino acids. V lost 3 bases and J lost 5; bases outside the gene matches: 1. The germline gives CDR1 SQVTM, CDR2 ANQGSEA. Here the CDR3 reads CSVEGTSGGETQYF. For the CDR3, the DNA is TGCAGCGTTGAGGGGACTAGCGGGGGGGAGACCCAGTACTTC.

This chain joins TRBV7-6 and TRBJ2-7; the D gene is possibly TRBD1 (5 bases). The germline V gene encodes CDR1 SGHVS and CDR2 FNYEAQ. The CDR3 length is 13 residues. V was shortened by 5 bases and J by 2 bases, with 10 bases between the two germline ends. CDR3 DNA: TGTGCCAGCAGCACAGGACGTACCTACGAGCAGTACTTC. This sequence encodes CASSTGRTYEQYF.

A note on this clonotype: Its ends do not fully match the called genes, so a read error is possible. The CDR3 spells CASSLVGLAGETQYF. DNA for the CDR3: TGTGCTAGCAGCTTAGTGGGACTAGCTGGGGAGACCCAGTACTTC. The J gene is TRBJ2-5, the V gene TRBV7-7; 9 bases are shared with TRBD2. Germline V gene lookup returns CDR1 SSHAT and CDR2 FNYEAQ (reference sequence). There are 15 residues in the CDR3. Full variable domain (remainder filled in from reference TRBV7-7 and TRBJ2-5): GAGVSQSPRYKVTKRGQDVTLRCDPISSHATLYWYQQALGQGPEFLTYFNYEAQPDKSGLPSDRFSAERPEGSISTLTIQRTEQRDSAMYRCASSLVGLAGETQYFGPGTRLLVL.

The genes are TRBV12-3 or TRBV12-4 and TRBJ1-5; TRBD1 agrees at 7 bases. The trim removed 5 bases at V and 7 bases at J, leaving 5 bases unmatched. The CDR3 has 13 residues. In nucleotides, the CDR3 is TGTGCCAGCAGTCCGCAGGGGGGGCAGCCCCAGCATTTT. Its protein is CASSPQGGQPQHF.

The rearrangement links TRBV7-7 to TRBJ2-5, with D perhaps TRBD1 (5 bases). Trimming took off 5 bases at V and 5 bases at J, with 12 bases between the two ends. Germline V gives CDR1 SSHAT, CDR2 FNYEAQ (reference sequence). CDR3 size: 13 residues. The CDR3: CASSEDTLETQYF. Written as DNA, the CDR3 is TGTGCCAGCAGCGAGGACACGCTGGAGACCCAGTACTTC.

The rearrangement joins TRBV6-4 to TRBJ2-1; D unclear. CDR3 length: 16 residues. V lost 2 bases, J lost 0 bases, and 11 bases lay in between. Germline CDR1 reads MRHNA; CDR2 reads SNTAGT. Written as DNA, the CDR3 is TGTGCCAGCAGTGACCGCGGAAGGAGCTCCTACAATGAGCAGTTCTTC. Residues: CASSDRGRSSYNEQFF.

V is TRBV7-2 and J is TRBJ2-3; 10 bases line up with TRBD2. The CDR3 consists of 14 residues. CDR1 is SGHTA, CDR2 FQGNSA, per germline. The V gene end was trimmed by 4 bases and the J gene end by 4 bases; junction bases not matched to a gene: 2. The CDR3 DNA sequence: TGTGCCAGCAGCTCCCTAGCGGGGGCAGATACGCAGTATTTT. Translated, it gives CASSSLAGADTQYF.

The V and J genes are TRBV20-1 and TRBJ2-1, with TRBD2 matching over 7 bases. The germline gives CDR1 DFQATT, CDR2 SNEGSKA (reference sequence). Trimming took 0 bases from V and 6 from J; bases not matched to a gene: 5. The CDR3 has 14 amino acids. CDR3 sequence: CSARDLGGGNEQFF. The CDR3 region has the DNA TGCAGTGCTAGAGATCTTGGGGGGGGCAATGAGCAGTTCTTC.

The table lists this clonotype with a few counts. The CDR3 loop is CASSYSTGPEETQYF. As DNA, the CDR3 is TGTGCCAGCAGTTACTCGACAGGTCCGGAAGAGACCCAGTACTTC. The rearrangement joins TRBV6-5 to TRBJ2-5, with a weak D call TRBD1 (6 bases). CDR1 and CDR2 (germline): MNHEY, SVGAGI. V was shortened by 0 bases and J by 3 bases, with 11 bases between the two germline ends. The CDR3 contains 15 residues.

This clonotype was observed at least ten times. The chain combines TRBV20-1 with TRBJ1-2; D gene unclear. The CDR3 covers 13 residues. The germline V gene has CDR1 DFQATT and CDR2 SNEGSKA (reference sequence). Trimming took 6 bases from V and 6 from J, leaving 17 bases between them. CDR3 DNA: TGCAGTGCCATTCTTCACACAGTCGATGGCTACACCTTC. Protein: CSAILHTVDGYTF.

The genes are TRBV29-1 and TRBJ2-3; 7 bases agree with TRBD1. The CDR3 consists of 13 residues. V trimming: 7 bases; J trimming: 7 bases; junction bases outside the gene matches: 11. CDR1 and CDR2 from the germline V gene are SQVTM and ANQGSEA. The CDR3 DNA sequence: TGCAGCGCTGGACCTGACAGGGCGAATACGCAGTATTTT. As protein: CSAGPDRANTQYF.

This clonotype was seen once. This chain joins TRBV6-5 and TRBJ2-2, with D possibly being TRBD1 or TRBD2 (5 bases each). The CDR3 length is 16 residues. CDR1 MNHEY and CDR2 SVGAGI come from the germline V gene. The V end lost 4 bases, the J end lost 1 base, and 13 bases lay between the germline ends. The CDR3 protein is CASSSPGTENTGELFF. The CDR3 nucleotides are TGTGCCAGCAGTTCCCCCGGGACGGAGAACACCGGGGAGCTGTTTTTT.

The chain recombines TRBV11-1 with TRBJ2-1; 8 bases align to TRBD2. CDR1 SGHAT and CDR2 FQDESV come from the germline V gene (reference sequence). The CDR3 totals 18 residues. The trim removed 2 bases at V and 5 bases at J, leaving 14 bases unmatched. CDR3 in DNA: TGTGCCAGCAGCTTACTCTCCGCGGGGCGGGGGGCGCACAATGAGCAGTTCTTC. Its protein product is CASSLLSAGRGAHNEQFF.

J is TRBJ2-7 and V is TRBV5-4; 9 nucleotides match TRBD1. This CDR3 region has 15 residues. V lost 3 bases and J lost 1; bases outside the gene matches: 5. The germline CDR1 and CDR2 sequences are SGHNT and YYREEE (reference sequence). The CDR3 DNA reads as TGTGCCAGCAGCTCCGGGACAGGGATTTCCTACGAGCAGTACTTC. This encodes CASSSGTGISYEQYF.

The chain has TRBV3-1 and TRBJ1-1, with D unclear. V was shortened by 0 bases and J by 1 base, with 9 bases between the two germline ends. The germline CDR1 and CDR2 sequences are LGHDT and YNNKEL (reference sequence). The CDR3 contains 15 residues. In DNA form, the CDR3 reads TGTGCCAGCAGCCAAGATCTTCAGCGGAACACTGAAGCTTTCTTT. It encodes CASSQDLQRNTEAFF.

This clonotype was recorded at least ten times. The J gene is TRBJ2-1, the V gene TRBV6-2 or TRBV6-3; 12 bases fit TRBD2. This CDR3 region has 15 residues. V shed 7 bases, J shed 12 bases, and the junction held 13 bases outside the gene matches. CDR1 MNHEY and CDR2 SVGEGT come from the germline V gene. CDR3 region: CASKDTTSGGSRQFF. CDR3 coding DNA: TGTGCCAGCAAAGACACGACTAGCGGGGGCTCCCGGCAGTTCTTC.

The CDR3 is CATSDLRGGDEQFF. The DNA for the CDR3 is TGTGCCACCAGTGATTTGAGGGGGGGAGATGAGCAGTTCTTC. The V gene is TRBV24-1, the J gene TRBJ2-1; maybe TRBD2 (7 bases). V shed 0 bases and J shed 8 bases, with 10 bases lying between them. Germline V lookup: CDR1 KGHDR, CDR2 SFDVKD. The CDR3 has 14 residues.

V is TRBV28 and J is TRBJ1-2; TRBD1 might be the D (6 bases). The CDR3 length is 13 residues. V lost 5 bases to trimming and J lost 8 bases, with 15 bases between them. Looked up from germline, CDR1 is MDHEN and CDR2 is SYDVKM. CDR3 DNA: TGTGCCAGCAGTCCTAACAGGGTTCGAGGCTACACCTTC. Translated, it gives CASSPNRVRGYTF.

This clonotype was picked up a small number of times. V is TRBV10-3 and J is TRBJ2-2; the D gene is possibly TRBD2 (6 bases). Per the germline V gene, CDR1 is ENHRY and CDR2 is SYGVKD. The V end was cut by 6 bases, the J end by 1 base, with 12 bases between. CDR3 length: 15 residues. In nucleotides, the CDR3 is TGTGCCATCAGAGAAGGAGGGCGGAACACCGGGGAGCTGTTTTTT. Translation gives CAIREGGRNTGELFF.

This clonotype was observed a handful of times. The gene calls are TRBV14 and TRBJ2-1; 8 bases match TRBD2. CDR3 length equals 15 residues. Trimming removed 4 bases from V and 7 bases from J; junction bases left unmatched: 9. Looked up from germline, CDR1 is SGHDN and CDR2 is FVKESK. The DNA of the CDR3 is TGTGCCAGCAGCCCCGTTACTAGCGGACCGAATGAGCAGTTCTTC. This sequence encodes CASSPVTSGPNEQFF.

The chain has TRBV5-1 and TRBJ2-5, with D hard to call. Trimming pared 2 bases from V and 6 bases from J, leaving 14 bases between. The CDR3 contains 14 residues. Per germline, CDR1 SGHRS and CDR2 YFSETQ. CDR3 nucleotide sequence: TGCGCCAGCAGCTTAGGAACGGGTGCTCAGACCCAGTACTTC. Translating gives CASSLGTGAQTQYF.